The entry below gives a single TCR beta chain sequence along with its context. The antigen remains undetermined. This entry belongs to a study of T cell responses to AZD1222 COVID-19 vaccine. Regarding the study as a whole: Variant regions that are unmutated are reportedly the target of nearly half of spike-specific TCRs. Mostly white British, mostly female donors; authors suggested clonal diversity may be underestimated.

This CDR3 spans 14 amino acids. CDR1 is SGHAT, CDR2 FQNNGV, per germline. V lost 3 bases and J 2 bases, leaving 11 bases between the germline ends. TCRdb keeps only in-frame clones here, not all; method: immunoSEQ multiplex PCR. The data hold tens of thousands of clones, with about 89% observed a single time. This TCR was recovered from an adult in good health. The sample in question was peripheral blood, obtained on day 0 of MenACWY control vaccination. The chain has TRBV11-2 and TRBJ2-7; D uncertain. The CDR3 coding sequence is TGTGCCAGCAGCTTCCGGGTCGGCCCCTACGAGCAGTACTTC. Its protein product is CASSFRVGPYEQYF.